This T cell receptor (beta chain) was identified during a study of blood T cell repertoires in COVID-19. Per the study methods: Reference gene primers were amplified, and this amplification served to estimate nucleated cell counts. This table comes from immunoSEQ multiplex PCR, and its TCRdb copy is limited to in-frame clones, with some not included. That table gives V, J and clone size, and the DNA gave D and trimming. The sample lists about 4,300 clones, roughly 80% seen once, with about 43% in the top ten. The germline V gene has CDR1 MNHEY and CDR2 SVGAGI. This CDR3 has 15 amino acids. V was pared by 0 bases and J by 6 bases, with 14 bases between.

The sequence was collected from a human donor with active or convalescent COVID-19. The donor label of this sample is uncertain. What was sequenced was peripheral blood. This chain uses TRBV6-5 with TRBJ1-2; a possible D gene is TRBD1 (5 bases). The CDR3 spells CASSYSQGHGNGYTF. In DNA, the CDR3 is TGTGCCAGCAGTTACTCGCAGGGCCATGGGAATGGCTACACCTTC.